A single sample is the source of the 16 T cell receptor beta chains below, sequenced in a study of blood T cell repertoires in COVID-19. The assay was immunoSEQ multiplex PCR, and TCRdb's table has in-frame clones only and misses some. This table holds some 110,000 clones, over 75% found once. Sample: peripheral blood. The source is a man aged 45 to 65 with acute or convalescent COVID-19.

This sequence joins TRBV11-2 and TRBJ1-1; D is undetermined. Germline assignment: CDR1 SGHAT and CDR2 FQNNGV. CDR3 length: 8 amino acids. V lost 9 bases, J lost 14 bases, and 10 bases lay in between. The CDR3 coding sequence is TGTGCCAGAAGTGGCCCATTCTTT. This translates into CARSGPFF.

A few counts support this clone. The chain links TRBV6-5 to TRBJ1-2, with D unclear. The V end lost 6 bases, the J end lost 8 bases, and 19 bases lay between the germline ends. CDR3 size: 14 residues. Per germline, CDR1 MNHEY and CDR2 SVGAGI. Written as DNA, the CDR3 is TGTGCCAGCAGCCCCACTGGTTCGCCTACCGGCTACACCTTC. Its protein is CASSPTGSPTGYTF.

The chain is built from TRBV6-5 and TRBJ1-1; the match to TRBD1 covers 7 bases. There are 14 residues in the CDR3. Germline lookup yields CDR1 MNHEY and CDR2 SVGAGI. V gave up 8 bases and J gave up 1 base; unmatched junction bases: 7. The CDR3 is CASDRQGGNTEAFF. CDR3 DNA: TGTGCCAGCGACAGACAGGGAGGGAACACTGAAGCTTTCTTT.

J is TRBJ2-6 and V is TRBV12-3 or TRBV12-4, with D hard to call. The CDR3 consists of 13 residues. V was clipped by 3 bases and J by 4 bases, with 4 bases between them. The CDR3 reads CASSFSGANVLTF. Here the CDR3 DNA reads TGTGCCAGCAGTTTCTCGGGGGCCAACGTCCTGACTTTC.

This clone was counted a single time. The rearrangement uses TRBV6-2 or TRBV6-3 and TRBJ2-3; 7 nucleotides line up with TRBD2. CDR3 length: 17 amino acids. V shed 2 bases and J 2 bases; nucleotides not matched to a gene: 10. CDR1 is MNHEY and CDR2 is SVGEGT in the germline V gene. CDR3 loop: CASSYDWASGLTDTQYF. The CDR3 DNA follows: TGTGCCAGCAGTTACGATTGGGCTAGCGGCCTCACAGATACGCAGTATTTT.

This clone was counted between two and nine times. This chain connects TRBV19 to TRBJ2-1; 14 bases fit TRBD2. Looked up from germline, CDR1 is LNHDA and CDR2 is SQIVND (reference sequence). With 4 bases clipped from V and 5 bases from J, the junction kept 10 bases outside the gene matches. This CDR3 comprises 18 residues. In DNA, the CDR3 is TGTGCCAGTAGTACACCGGGACTAGCGGGGGTTGACCACAATGAGCAGTTCTTC. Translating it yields CASSTPGLAGVDHNEQFF.

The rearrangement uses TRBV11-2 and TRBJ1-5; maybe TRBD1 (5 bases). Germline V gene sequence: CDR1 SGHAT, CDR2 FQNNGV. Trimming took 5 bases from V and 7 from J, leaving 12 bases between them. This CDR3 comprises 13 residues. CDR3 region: CASSTGLGQPQHF. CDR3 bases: TGTGCCAGCAGCACAGGCCTCGGGCAGCCCCAGCATTTT.

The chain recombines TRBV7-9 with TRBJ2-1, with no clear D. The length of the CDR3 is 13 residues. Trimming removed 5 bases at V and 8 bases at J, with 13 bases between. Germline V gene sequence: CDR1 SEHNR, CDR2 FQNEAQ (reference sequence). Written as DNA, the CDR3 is TGTGCCAGCAGCCACAGTGAATGGCATGAGCAGTTCTTC. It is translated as CASSHSEWHEQFF.

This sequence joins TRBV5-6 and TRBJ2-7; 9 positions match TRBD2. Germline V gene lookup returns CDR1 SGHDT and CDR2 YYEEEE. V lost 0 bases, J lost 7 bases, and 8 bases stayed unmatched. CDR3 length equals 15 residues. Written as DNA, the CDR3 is TGTGCCAGCAGCTTGGATCCTAGCGGGACGGCGGAGCAGTACTTC. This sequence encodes CASSLDPSGTAEQYF.

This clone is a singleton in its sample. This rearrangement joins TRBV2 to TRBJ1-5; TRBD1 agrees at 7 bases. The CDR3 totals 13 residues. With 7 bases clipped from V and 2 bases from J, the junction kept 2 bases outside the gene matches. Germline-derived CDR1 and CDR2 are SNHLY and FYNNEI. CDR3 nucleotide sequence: TGTGCCAGCACCGGACAGGGCAATCAGCCCCAGCATTTT. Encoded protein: CASTGQGNQPQHF.

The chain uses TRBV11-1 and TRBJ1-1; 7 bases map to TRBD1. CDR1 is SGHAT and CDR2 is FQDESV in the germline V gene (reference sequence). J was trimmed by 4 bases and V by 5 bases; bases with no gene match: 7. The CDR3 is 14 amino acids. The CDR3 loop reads CASSVNRGGTEAFF. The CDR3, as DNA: TGTGCCAGCAGCGTAAACAGGGGTGGCACTGAAGCTTTCTTT.

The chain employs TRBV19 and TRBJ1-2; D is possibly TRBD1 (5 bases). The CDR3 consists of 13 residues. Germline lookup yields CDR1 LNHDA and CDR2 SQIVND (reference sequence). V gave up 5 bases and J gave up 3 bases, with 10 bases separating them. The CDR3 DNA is TGTGCCAGTAGTCCAGGGATCGACTATGGCTACACCTTC. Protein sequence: CASSPGIDYGYTF.

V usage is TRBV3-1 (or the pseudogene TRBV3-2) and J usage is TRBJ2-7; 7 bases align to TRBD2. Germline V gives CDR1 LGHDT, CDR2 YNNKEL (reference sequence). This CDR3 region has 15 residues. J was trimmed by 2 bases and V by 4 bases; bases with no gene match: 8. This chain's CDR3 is CASSPTTSLAYEQYF. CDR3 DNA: TGTGCCAGCAGCCCGACGACTAGCCTGGCCTACGAGCAGTACTTC.

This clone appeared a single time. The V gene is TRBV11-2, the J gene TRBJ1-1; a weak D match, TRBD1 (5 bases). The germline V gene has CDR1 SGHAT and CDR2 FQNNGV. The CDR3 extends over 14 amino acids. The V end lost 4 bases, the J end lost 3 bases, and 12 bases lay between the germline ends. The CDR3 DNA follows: TGTGCCAGCAGCTCCTACAGGTTCGACACTGAAGCTTTCTTT. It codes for CASSSYRFDTEAFF.

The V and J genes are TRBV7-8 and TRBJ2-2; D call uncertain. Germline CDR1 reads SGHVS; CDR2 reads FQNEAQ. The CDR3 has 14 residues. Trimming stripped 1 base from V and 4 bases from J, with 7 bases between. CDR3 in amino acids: CASSLGDFTGELFF. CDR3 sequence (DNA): TGTGCCAGCAGCTTAGGTGACTTCACCGGGGAGCTGTTTTTT.

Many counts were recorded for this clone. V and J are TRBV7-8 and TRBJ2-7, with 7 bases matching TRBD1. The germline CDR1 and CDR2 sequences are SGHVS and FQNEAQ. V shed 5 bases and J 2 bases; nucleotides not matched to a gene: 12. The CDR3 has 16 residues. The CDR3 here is CASSLPSWDRTYEQYF. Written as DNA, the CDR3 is TGTGCCAGCAGCCTTCCCTCCTGGGACAGAACCTACGAGCAGTACTTC.